This TCR beta chain was sequenced during a study of T cell repertoires in cytomegalovirus infection. About this clonotype: Its antigen is unknown.

Using its own MiXCR run on the reads, TCRdb lists one record per CDR3 protein. The top ten clones hold around an eighth of a sample with 700,000 to 950,000 distinct CDR3 sequences, 32% of them seen once. Overall study findings and caveats: Cumulated frequencies of public TCR beta families served to identify carriers of CMV plus the relevant HLA.

Sequencing used cultured CD8+ T cells from PBMCs, obtained from culture after CMV antigen stimulation. The TCR originated in a human donor in good health (CMV status not recorded). Some clones in this sample may be carry-over from other donors' samples.

The CDR3 DNA follows: TGTGCCAGCAGTGAGGGGGTTTCAGGGGCCACTGAAGCTTTCTTT. It translates to CASSEGVSGATEAFF. The chain has TRBV2 and TRBJ1-1; D may be TRBD1 (6 bases). CDR3 length equals 15 residues. V lost 3 bases and J lost 4, with 15 bases in between. From germline, CDR1 is SNHLY and CDR2 FYNNEI.